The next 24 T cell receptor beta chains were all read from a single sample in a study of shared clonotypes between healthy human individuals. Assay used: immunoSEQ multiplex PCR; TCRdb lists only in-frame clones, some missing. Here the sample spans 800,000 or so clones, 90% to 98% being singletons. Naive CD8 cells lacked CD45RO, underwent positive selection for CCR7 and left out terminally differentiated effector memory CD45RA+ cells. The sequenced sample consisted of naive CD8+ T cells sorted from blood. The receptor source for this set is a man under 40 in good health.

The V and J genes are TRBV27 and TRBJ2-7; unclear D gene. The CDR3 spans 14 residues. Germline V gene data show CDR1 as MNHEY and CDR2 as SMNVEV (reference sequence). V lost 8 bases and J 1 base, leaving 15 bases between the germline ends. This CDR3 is CASQPIGSSYEQYF. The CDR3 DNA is TGTGCCAGCCAACCGATAGGAAGTTCCTACGAGCAGTACTTC.

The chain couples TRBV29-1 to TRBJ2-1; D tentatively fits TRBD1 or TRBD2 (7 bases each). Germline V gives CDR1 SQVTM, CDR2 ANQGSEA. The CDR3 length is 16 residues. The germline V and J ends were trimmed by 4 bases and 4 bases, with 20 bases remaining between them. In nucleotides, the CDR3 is TGCAGCGTTGTTGGGACAGCGGGGACGAGGTACAATGAGCAGTTCTTC. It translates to CSVVGTAGTRYNEQFF.

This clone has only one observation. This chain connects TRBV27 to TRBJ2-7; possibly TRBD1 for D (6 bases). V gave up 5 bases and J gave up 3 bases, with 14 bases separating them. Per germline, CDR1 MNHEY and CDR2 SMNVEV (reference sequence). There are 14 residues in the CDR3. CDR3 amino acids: CASSTWTDHYEQYF. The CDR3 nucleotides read TGTGCCAGCAGTACCTGGACAGACCACTACGAGCAGTACTTC.

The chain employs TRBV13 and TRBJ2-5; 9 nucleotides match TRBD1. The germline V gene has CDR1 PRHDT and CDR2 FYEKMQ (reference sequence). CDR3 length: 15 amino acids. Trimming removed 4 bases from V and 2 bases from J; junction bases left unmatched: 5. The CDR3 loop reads CASSSIQGAQETQYF. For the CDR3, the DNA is TGTGCCAGCAGCTCAATACAGGGGGCTCAAGAGACCCAGTACTTC.

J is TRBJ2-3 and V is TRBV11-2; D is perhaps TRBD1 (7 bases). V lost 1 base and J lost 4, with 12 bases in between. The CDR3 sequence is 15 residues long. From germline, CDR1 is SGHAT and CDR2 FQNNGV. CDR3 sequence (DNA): TGTGCCAGCAGCTTAGTTTCAGGGGGGCCAGATACGCAGTATTTT. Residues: CASSLVSGGPDTQYF. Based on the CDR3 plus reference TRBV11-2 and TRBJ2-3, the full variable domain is EAGVAQSPRYKIIEKRQSVAFWCNPISGHATLYWYQQILGQGPKLLIQFQNNGVVDDSQLPKDRFSAERLKGVDSTLKIQPAKLEDSAVYLCASSLVSGGPDTQYFGPGTRLTVL.

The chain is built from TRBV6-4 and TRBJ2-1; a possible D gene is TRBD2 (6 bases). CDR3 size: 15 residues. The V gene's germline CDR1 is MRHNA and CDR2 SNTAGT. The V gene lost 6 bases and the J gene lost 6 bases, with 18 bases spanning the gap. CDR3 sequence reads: CASRALALEPNEQFF. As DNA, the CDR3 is TGTGCCAGCAGAGCCCTAGCGTTGGAGCCCAATGAGCAGTTCTTC.

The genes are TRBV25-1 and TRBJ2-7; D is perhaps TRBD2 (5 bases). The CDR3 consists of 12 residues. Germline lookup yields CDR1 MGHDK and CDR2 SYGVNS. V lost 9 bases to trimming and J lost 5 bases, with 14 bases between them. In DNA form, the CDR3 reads TGTGCCAGTTCCGAGGGTGGCAACGAGCAGTACTTC. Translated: CASSEGGNEQYF.

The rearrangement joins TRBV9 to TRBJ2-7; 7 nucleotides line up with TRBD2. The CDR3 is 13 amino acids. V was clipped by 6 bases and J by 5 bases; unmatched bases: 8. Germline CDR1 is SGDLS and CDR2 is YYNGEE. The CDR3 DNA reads TGTGCCAGCAATTTGGGGGGGAGCGACGAGCAGTACTTC. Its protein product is CASNLGGSDEQYF.

The CDR3 reads CASSLVLAGSYNEQFF. The CDR3 DNA is TGTGCCAGCAGCTTAGTCCTAGCGGGCTCCTACAATGAGCAGTTCTTC. The gene calls are TRBV13 and TRBJ2-1, with 8 bases fitting TRBD2. The CDR3 is made up of 16 amino acids. After removal of 1 base from V and 0 bases from J, the junction contained 2 bases not matched to a gene. The germline gives CDR1 PRHDT, CDR2 FYEKMQ (reference sequence).

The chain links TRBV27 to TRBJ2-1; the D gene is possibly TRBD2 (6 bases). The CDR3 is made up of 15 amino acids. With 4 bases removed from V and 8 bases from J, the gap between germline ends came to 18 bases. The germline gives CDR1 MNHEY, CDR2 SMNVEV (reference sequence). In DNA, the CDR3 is TGTGCCAGCAGTTCCGGAGGTGGGGGGTCCGATGAGCAGTTCTTC. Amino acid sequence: CASSSGGGGSDEQFF.

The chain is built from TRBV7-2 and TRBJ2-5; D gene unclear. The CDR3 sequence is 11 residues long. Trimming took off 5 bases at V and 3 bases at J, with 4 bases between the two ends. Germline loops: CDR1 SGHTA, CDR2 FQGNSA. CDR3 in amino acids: CASSHKETQYF. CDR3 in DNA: TGTGCCAGCAGCCATAAAGAGACCCAGTACTTC.

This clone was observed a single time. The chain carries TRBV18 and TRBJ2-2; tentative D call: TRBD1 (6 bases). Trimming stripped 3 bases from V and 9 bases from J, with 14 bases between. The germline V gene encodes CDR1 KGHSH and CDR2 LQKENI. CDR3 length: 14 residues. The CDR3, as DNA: TGTGCCAGCTCACCCCGGGACACTACCAGGGAGCTGTTTTTT. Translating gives CASSPRDTTRELFF.

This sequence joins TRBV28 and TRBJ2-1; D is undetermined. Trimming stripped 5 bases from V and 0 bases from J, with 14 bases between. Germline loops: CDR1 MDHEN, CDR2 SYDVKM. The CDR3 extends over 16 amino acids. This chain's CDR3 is CASSPMWVSSYNEQFF. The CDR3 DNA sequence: TGTGCCAGCAGTCCAATGTGGGTTAGCTCCTACAATGAGCAGTTCTTC.

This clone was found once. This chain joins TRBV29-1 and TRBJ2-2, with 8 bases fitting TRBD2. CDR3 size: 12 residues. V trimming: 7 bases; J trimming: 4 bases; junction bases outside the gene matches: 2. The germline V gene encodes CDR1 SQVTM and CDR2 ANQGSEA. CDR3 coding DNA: TGCAGCGGCCGGGGGGGCACCGGGGAGCTGTTTTTT. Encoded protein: CSGRGGTGELFF.

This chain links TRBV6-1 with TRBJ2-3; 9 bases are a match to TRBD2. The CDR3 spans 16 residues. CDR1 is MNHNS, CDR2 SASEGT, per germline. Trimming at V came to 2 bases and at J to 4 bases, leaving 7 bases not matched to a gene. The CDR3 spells CASSEWVAGDSDTQYF. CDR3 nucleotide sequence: TGTGCCAGCAGTGAATGGGTAGCGGGGGATTCAGATACGCAGTATTTT.

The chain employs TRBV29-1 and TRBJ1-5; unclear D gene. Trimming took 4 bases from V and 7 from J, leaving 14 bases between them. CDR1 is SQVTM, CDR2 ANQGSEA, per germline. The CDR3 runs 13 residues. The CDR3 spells CSVAQDDSQPQHF. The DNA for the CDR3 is TGCAGCGTTGCCCAGGACGATTCGCAGCCCCAGCATTTT.

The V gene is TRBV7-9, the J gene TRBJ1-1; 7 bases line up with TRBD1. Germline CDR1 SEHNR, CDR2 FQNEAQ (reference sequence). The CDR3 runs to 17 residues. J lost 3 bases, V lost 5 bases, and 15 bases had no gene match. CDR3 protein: CASSPSQGSVGDTEAFF. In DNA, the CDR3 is TGTGCCAGCAGCCCGTCACAGGGGTCGGTTGGGGACACTGAAGCTTTCTTT.

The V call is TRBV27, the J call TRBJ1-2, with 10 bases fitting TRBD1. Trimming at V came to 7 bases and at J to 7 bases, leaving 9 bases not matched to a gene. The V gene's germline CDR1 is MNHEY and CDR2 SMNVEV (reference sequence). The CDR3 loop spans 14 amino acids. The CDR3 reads CASTWTGGAVGYTF. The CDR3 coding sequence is TGTGCCAGCACCTGGACAGGGGGGGCTGTTGGCTACACCTTC.

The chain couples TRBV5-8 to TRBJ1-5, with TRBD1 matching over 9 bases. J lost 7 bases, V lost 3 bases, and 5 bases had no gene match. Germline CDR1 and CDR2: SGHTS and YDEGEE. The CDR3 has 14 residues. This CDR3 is CASSWGQGRQPQHF. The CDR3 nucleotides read TGTGCCAGCAGCTGGGGACAGGGACGACAGCCCCAGCATTTT.

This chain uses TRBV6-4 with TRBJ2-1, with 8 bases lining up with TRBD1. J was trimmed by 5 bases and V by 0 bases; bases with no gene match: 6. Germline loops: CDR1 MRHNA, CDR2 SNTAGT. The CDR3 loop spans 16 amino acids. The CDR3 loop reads CASSDSATGVNNEQFF. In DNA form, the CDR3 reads TGTGCCAGCAGTGACTCAGCGACAGGGGTTAACAATGAGCAGTTCTTC.

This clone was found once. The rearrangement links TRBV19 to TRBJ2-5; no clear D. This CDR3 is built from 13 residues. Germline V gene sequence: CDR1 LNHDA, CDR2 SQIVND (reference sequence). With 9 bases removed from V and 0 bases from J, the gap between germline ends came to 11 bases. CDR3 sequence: CASIDKYQETQYF. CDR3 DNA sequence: TGTGCCAGCATAGACAAGTACCAAGAGACCCAGTACTTC.

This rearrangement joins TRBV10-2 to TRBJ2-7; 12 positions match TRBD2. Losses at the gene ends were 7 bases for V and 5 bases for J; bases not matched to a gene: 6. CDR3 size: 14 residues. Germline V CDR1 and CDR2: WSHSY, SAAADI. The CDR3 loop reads CASTGLAGSNEQYF. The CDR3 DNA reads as TGCGCCAGCACTGGACTAGCGGGATCGAACGAGCAGTACTTC.

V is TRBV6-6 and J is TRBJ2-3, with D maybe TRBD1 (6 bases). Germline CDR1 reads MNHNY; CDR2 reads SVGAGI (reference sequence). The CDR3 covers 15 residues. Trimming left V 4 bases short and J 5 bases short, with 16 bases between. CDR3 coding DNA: TGTGCCAGCAGTTCCGGGACACAGGACGGAGATACGCAGTATTTT. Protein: CASSSGTQDGDTQYF.

The CDR3 reads CASSPSGRALRVTDTQYF. Here the CDR3 DNA reads TGTGCCAGCTCACCAAGCGGGAGGGCCCTCCGGGTCACAGATACGCAGTATTTT. The chain combines TRBV18 with TRBJ2-3, with 10 positions matching TRBD2. The CDR3 contains 18 residues. V trimming: 2 bases; J trimming: 2 bases; junction bases outside the gene matches: 10. Germline loops: CDR1 KGHSH, CDR2 LQKENI.